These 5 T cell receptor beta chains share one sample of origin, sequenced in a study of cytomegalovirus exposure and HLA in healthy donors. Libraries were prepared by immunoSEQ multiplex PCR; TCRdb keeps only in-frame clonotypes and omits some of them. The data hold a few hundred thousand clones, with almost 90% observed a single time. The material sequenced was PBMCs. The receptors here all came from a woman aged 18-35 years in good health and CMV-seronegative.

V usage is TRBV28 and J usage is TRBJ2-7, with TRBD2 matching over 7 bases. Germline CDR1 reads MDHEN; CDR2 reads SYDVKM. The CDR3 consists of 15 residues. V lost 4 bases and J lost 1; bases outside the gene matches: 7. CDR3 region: CASSYRASGSYEQYF. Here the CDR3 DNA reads TGTGCCAGCAGTTATCGGGCTAGCGGTTCCTACGAGCAGTACTTC.

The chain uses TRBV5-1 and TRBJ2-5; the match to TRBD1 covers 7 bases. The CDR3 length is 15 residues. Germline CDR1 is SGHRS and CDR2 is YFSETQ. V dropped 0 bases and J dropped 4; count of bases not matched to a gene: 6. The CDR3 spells CASSLEGAFGETQYF. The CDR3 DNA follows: TGCGCCAGCAGCTTGGAGGGGGCCTTCGGAGAGACCCAGTACTTC.

The DNA of the CDR3 is TGTGCCAGCGTGGGGACAACAGATACGCAGTATTTT. Translating gives CASVGTTDTQYF. The chain recombines TRBV19 with TRBJ2-3; D possibly corresponds to TRBD1 (6 bases). CDR3 length: 12 amino acids. Germline V gene lookup returns CDR1 LNHDA and CDR2 SQIVND (reference sequence). V lost 9 bases and J lost 3, with 10 bases in between.

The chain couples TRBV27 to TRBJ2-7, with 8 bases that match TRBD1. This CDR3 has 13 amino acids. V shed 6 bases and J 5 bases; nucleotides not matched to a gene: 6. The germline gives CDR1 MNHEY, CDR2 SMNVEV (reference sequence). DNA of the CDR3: TGTGCCAGCAGGGACAGGGCGGGGAACGAGCAGTACTTC. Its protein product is CASRDRAGNEQYF.

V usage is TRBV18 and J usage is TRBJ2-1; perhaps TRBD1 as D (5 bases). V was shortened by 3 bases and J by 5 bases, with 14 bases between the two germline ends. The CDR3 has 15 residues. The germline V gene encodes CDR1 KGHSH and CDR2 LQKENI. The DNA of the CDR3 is TGTGCCAGCTCACCCACCCTGACAGACAACAATGAGCAGTTCTTC. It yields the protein CASSPTLTDNNEQFF.